This T cell receptor (beta chain) was profiled in a study of T cell responses to AZD1222 COVID-19 vaccine. The CDR3 covers 14 residues. The ends were cut back, 4 bases at V and 3 bases at J, with 8 bases in the middle. Germline V gives CDR1 SGHKS, CDR2 YYEKEE (reference sequence). Sequenced by immunoSEQ multiplex PCR; TCRdb stores in-frame clones only, minus some. The sample yields some 150,000 clones, roughly 87% seen once. V is TRBV5-5 and J is TRBJ2-6; D gene uncertain. This sample comprised peripheral blood, obtained 28 days after the second dose of the MenACWY control vaccine. This receptor was obtained from an adult who received the MenACWY meningococcal vaccine as a control. This CDR3 is CASSPAYGANVLTF. The CDR3 region has the DNA TGTGCCAGCAGCCCCGCCTATGGGGCCAACGTCCTGACTTTC.